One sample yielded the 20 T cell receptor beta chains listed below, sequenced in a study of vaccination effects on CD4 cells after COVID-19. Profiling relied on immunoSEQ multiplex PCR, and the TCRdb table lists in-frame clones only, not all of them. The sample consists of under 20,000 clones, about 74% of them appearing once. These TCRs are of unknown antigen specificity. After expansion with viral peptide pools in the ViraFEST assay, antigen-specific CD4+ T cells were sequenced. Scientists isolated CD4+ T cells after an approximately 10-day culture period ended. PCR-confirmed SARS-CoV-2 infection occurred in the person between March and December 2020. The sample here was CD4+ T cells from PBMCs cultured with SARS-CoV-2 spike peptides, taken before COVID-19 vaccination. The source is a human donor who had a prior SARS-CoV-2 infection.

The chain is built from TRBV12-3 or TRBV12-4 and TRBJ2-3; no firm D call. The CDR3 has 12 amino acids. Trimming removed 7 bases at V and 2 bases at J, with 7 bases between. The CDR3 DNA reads TGTGCCAGCACCGAACTCACAGATACGCAGTATTTT. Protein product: CASTELTDTQYF.

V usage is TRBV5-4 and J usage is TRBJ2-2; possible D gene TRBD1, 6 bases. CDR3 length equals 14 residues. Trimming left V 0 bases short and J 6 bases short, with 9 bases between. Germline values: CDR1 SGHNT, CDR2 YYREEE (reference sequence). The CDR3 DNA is TGTGCCAGCAGCTTGGATCAGGGGCCCGGGGAGCTGTTTTTT. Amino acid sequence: CASSLDQGPGELFF.

As DNA, the CDR3 is TGTGCCAGCAGCCCCCGAGGGGGGGACTATGGCTACACCTTC. Its translation is CASSPRGGDYGYTF. V usage is TRBV7-9 and J usage is TRBJ1-2, with D possibly being TRBD1 (6 bases). V lost 5 bases and J lost 3, with 13 bases in between. CDR1 is SEHNR and CDR2 is FQNEAQ in the germline V gene (reference sequence). This CDR3 region has 14 residues.

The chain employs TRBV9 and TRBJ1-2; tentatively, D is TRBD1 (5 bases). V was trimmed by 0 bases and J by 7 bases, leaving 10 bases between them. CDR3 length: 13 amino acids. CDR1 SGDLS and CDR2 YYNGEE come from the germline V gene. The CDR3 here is CASSVAIGAGYTF. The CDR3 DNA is TGTGCCAGCAGCGTAGCTATTGGGGCTGGCTACACCTTC.

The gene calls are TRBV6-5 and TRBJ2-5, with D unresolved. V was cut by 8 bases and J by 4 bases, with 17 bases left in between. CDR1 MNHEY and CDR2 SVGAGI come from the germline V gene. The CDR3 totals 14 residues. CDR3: CASEWSRSRETQYF. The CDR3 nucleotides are TGTGCCAGCGAGTGGAGTCGGAGTAGAGAGACCCAGTACTTC.

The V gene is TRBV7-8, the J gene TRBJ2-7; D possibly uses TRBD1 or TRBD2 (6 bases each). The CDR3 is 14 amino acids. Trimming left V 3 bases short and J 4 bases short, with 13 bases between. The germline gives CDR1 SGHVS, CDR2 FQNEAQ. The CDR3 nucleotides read TGTGCCAGCAGCTTGGAGGGGGGCGGGTACGAGCAGTACTTC. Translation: CASSLEGGGYEQYF.

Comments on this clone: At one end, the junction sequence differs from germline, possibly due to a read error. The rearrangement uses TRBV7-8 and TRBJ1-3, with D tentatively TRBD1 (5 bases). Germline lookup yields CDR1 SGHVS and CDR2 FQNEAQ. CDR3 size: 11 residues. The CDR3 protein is CASGGLKHHIF. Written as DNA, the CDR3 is TGTGCCAGTGGGGGTTTAAAACACCATATATTT.

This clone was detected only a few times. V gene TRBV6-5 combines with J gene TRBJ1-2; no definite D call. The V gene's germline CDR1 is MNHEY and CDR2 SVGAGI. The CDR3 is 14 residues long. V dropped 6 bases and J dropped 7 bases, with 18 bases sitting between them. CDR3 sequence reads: CASSSLQPLRGYTF. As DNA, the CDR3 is TGTGCCAGCAGCTCTCTTCAACCTCTACGTGGCTACACCTTC.

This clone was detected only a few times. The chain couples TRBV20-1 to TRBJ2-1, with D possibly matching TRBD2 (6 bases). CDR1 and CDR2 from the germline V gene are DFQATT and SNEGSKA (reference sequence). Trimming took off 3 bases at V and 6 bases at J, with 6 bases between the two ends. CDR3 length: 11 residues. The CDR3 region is CSAREGNEQFF. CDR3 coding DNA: TGCAGTGCTAGGGAGGGCAATGAGCAGTTCTTC.

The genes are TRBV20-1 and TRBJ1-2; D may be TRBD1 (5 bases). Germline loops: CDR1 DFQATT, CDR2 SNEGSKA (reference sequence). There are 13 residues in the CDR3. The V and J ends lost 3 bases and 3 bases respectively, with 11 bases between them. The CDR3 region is CSASEGEDYGYTF. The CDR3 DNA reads TGCAGTGCTAGTGAAGGGGAAGACTATGGCTACACCTTC.

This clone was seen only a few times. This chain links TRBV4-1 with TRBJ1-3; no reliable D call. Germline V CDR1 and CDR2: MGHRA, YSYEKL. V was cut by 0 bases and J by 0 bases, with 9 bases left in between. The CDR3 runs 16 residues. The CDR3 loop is CASSQDRAFSGNTIYF. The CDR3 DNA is TGCGCCAGCAGCCAAGATCGAGCCTTCTCTGGAAACACCATATATTTT.

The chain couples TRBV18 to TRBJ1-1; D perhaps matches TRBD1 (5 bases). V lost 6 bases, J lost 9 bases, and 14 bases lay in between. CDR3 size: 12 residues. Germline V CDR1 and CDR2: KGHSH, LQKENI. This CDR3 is CASSPSGTQAFF. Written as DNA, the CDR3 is TGTGCCAGCTCCCCCTCCGGGACCCAAGCTTTCTTT.

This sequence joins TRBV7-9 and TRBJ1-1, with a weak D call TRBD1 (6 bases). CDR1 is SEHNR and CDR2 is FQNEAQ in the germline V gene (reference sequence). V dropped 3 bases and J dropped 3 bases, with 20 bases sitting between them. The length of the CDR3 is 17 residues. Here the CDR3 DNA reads TGTGCCAGCAGCTTCGGGGGGGCGCGGCGCTCGTACACTGAAGCTTTCTTT. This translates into CASSFGGARRSYTEAFF.

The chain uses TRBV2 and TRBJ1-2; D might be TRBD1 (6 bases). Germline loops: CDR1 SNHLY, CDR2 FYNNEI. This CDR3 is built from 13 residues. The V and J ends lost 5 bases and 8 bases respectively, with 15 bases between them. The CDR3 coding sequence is TGTGCCAGCAGTACGGGGGACATCTACGGCTACACCTTC. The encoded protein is CASSTGDIYGYTF.

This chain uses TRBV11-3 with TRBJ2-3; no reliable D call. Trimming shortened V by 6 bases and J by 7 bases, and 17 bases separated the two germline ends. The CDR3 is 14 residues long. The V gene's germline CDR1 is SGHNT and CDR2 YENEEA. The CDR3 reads CASRSGLIQNTQYF. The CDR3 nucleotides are TGTGCCAGCAGGTCCGGCCTAATTCAAAATACGCAGTATTTT.

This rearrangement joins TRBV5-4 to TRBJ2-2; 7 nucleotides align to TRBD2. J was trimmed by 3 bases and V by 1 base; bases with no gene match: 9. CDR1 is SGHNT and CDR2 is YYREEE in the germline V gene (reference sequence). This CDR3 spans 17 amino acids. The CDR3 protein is CASSLLVQRGDTGELFF. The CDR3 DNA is TGTGCCAGCAGCTTGTTAGTCCAGCGGGGAGACACCGGGGAGCTGTTTTTT.

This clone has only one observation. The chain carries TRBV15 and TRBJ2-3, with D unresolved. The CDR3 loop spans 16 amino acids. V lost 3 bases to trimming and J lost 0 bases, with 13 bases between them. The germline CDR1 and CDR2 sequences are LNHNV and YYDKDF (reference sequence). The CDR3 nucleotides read TGTGCCACCAGCAGGGGCCCGGTGGTTAGCACAGATACGCAGTATTTT. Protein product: CATSRGPVVSTDTQYF.

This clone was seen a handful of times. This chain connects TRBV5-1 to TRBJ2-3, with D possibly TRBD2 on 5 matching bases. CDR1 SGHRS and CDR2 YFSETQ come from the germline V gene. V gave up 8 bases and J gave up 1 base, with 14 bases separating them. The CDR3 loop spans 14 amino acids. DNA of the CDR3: TGCGCCAGTCAGCGGATTCCCGGCACAGATACGCAGTATTTT. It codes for CASQRIPGTDTQYF.

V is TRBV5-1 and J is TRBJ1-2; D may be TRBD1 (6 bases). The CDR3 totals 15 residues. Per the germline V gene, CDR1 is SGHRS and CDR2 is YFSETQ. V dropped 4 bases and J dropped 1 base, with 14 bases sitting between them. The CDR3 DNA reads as TGCGCCAGCAGCCGCCCGGACAGCTTTAACTATGGCTACACCTTC. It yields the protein CASSRPDSFNYGYTF. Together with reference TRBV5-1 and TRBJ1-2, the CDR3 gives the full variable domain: KAGVTQTPRYLIKTRGQQVTLSCSPISGHRSVSWYQQTPGQGLQFLFEYFSETQRNKGNFPGRFSGRQFSNSRSEMNVSTLELGDSALYLCASSRPDSFNYGYTFGSGTRLTVV.

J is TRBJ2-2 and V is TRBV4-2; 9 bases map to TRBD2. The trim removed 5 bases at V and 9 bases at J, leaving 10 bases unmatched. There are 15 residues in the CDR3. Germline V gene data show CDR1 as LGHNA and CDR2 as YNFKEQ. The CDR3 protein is CASSGTGTSFRELFF. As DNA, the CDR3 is TGTGCCAGCAGCGGAACCGGGACTAGCTTCCGGGAGCTGTTTTTT.